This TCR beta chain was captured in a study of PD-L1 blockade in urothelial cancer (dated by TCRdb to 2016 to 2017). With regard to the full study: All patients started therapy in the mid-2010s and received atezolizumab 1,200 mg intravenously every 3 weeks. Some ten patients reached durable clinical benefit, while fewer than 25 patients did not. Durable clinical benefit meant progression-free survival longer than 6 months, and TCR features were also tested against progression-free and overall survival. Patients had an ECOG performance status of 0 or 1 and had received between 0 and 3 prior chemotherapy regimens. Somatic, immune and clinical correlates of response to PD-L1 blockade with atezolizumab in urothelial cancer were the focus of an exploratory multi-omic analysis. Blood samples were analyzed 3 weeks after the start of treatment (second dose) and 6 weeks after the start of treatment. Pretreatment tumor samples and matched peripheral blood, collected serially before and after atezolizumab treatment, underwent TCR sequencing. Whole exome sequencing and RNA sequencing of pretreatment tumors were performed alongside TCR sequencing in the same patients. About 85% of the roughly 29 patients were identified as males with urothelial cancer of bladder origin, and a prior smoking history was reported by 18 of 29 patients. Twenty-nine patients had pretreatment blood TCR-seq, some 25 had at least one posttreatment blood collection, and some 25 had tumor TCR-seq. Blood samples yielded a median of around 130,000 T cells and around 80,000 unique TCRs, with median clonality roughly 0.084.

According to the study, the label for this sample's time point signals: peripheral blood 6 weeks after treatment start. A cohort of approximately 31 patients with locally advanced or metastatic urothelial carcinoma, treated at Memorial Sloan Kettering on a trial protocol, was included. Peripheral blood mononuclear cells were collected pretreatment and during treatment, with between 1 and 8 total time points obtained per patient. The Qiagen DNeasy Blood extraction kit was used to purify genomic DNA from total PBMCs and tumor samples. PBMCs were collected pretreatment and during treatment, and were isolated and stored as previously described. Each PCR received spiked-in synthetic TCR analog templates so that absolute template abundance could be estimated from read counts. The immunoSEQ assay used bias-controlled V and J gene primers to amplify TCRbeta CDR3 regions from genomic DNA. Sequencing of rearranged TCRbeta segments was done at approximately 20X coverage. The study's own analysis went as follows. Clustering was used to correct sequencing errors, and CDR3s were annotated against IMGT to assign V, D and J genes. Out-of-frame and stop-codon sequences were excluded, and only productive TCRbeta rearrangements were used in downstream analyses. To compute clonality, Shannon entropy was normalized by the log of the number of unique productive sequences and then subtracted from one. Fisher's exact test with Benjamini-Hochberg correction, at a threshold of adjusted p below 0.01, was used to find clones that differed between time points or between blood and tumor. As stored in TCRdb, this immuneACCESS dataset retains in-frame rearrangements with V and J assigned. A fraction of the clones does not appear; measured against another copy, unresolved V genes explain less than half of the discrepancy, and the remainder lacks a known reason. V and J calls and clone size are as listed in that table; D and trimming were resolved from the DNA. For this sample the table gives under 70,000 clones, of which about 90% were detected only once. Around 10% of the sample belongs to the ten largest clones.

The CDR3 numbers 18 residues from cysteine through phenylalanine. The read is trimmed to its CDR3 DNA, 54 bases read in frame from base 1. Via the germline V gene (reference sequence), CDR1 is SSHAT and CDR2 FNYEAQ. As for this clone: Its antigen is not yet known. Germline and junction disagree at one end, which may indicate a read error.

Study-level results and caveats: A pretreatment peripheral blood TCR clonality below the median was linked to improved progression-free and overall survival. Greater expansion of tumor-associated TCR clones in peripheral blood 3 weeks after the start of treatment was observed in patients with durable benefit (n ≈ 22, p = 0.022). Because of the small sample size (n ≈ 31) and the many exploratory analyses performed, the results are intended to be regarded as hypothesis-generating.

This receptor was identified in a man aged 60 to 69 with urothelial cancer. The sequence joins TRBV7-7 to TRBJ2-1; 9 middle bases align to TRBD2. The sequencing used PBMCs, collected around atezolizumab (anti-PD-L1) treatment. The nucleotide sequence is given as TGTGCTAGCAGCTTAGAACTAGCGGGTTCGAGCTCCTACAATGAGCAGTTCTTC. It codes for CASSLELAGSSSYNEQFF.